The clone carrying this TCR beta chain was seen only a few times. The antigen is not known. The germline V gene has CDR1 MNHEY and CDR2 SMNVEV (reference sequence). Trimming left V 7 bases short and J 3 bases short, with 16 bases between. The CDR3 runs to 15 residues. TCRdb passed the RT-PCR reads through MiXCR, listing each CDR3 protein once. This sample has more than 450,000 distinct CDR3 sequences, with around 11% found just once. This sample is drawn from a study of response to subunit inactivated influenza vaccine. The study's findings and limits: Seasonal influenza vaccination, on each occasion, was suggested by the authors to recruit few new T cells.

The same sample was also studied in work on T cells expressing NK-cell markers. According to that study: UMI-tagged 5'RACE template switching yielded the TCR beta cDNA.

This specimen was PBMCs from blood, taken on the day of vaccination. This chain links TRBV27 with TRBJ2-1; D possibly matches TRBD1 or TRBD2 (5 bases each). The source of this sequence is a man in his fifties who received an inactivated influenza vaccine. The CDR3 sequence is CASTHGAGLYNEQFF. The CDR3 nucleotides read TGTGCCAGCACCCATGGGGCGGGTCTCTACAATGAGCAGTTCTTC.